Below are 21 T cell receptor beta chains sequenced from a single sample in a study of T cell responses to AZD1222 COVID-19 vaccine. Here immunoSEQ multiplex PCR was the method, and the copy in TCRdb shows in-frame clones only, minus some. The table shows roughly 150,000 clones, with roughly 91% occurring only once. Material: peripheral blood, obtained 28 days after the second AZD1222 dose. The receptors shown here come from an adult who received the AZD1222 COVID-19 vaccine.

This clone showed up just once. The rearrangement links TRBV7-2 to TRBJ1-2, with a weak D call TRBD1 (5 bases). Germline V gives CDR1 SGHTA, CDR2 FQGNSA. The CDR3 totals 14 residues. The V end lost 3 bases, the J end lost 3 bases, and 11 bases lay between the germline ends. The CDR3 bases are TGTGCCAGCAGCTTTGACTTGGGGGACTATGGCTACACCTTC. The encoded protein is CASSFDLGDYGYTF.

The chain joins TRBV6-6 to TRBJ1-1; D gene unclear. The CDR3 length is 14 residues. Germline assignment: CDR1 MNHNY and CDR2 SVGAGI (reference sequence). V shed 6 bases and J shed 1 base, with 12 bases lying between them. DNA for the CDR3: TGTGCCAGCAGGGTGGACGGGGAGAACACTGAAGCTTTCTTT. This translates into CASRVDGENTEAFF.

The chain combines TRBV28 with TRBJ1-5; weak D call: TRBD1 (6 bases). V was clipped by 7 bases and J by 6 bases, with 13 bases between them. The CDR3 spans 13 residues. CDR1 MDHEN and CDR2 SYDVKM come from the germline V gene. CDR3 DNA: TGTGCCAGCAAACAGGGAGGTAGTCAGCCCCAGCATTTT. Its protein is CASKQGGSQPQHF.

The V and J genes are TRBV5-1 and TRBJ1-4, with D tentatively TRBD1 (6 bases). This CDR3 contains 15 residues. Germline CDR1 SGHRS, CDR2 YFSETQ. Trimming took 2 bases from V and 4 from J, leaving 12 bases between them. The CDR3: CASSLQGGINEKLFF. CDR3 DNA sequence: TGCGCCAGCAGCTTACAAGGGGGTATTAATGAAAAACTGTTTTTT.

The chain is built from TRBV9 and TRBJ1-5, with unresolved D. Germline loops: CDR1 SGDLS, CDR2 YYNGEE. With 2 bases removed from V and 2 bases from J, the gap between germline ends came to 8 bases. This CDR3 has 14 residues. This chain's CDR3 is CASSVDWGNQPQHF. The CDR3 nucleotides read TGTGCCAGCAGCGTCGATTGGGGCAATCAGCCCCAGCATTTT.

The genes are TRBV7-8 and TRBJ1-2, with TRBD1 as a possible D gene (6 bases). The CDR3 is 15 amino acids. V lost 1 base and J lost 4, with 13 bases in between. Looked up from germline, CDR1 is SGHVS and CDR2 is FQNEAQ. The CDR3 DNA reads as TGTGCCAGCAGCTTAGTGTCAGGGGTCGGCTATGGCTACACCTTC. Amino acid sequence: CASSLVSGVGYGYTF.

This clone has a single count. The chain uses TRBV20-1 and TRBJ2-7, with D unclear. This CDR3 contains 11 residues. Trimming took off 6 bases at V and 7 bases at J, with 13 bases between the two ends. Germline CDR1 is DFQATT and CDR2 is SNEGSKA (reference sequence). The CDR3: CSAPIQWEQYF. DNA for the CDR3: TGCAGTGCCCCGATTCAGTGGGAGCAGTACTTC.

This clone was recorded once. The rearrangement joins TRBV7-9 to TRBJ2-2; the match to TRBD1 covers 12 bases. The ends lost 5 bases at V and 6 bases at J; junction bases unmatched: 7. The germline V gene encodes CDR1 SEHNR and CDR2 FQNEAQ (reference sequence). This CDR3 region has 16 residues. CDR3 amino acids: CASSRGTGGWSGELFF. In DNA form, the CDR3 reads TGTGCCAGCAGCCGCGGGACAGGGGGCTGGTCCGGGGAGCTGTTTTTT.

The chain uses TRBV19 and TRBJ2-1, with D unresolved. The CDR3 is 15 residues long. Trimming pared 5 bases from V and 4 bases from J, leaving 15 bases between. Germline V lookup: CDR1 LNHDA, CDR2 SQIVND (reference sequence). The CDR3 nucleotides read TGTGCCAGTAGTCTAACGTCGGCGGCTTACAATGAGCAGTTCTTC. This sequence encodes CASSLTSAAYNEQFF.

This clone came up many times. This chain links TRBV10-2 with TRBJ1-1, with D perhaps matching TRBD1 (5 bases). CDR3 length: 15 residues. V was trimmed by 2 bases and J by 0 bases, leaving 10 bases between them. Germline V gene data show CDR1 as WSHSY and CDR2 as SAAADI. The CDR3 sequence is CASSEQGRMNTEAFF. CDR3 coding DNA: TGCGCCAGCAGTGAGCAGGGTCGGATGAACACTGAAGCTTTCTTT.

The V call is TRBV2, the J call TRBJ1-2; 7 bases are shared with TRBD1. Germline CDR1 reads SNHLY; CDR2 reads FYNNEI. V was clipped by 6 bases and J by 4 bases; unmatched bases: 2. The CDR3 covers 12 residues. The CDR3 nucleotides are TGTGCCAGCAGGGGACAGTTCTATGGCTACACCTTC. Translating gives CASRGQFYGYTF.

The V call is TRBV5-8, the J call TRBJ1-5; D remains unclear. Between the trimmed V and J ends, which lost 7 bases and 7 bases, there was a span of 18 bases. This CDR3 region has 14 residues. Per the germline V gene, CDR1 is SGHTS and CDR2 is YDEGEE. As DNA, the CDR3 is TGTGCCAGCTCGGAGAGTTATTACGCACAGCCCCAGCATTTT. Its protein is CASSESYYAQPQHF.

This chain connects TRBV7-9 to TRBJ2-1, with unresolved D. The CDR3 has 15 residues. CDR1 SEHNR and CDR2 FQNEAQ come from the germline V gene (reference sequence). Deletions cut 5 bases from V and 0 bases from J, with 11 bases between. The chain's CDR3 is CASSPVRVSYNEQFF. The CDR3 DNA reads TGTGCCAGCAGCCCGGTACGGGTCTCCTACAATGAGCAGTTCTTC.

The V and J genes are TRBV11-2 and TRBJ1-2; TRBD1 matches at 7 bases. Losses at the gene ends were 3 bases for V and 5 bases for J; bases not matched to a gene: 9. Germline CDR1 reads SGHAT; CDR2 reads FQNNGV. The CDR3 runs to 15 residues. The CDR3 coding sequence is TGTGCCAGCAGCTTGGGCTTGGGACAGACTTATGGCTACACCTTC. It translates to CASSLGLGQTYGYTF.

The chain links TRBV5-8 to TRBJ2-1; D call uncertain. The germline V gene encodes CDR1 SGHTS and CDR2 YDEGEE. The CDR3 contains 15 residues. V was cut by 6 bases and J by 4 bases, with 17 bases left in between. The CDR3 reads CASNPSVGYYNEQFF. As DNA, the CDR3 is TGTGCCAGCAACCCAAGTGTCGGTTATTACAATGAGCAGTTCTTC.

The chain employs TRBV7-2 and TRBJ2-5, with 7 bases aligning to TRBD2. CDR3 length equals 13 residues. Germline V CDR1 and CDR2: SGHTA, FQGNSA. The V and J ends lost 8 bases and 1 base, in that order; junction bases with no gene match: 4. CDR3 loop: CASGGGTQETQYF. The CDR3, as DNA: TGTGCCAGCGGGGGGGGGACCCAAGAGACCCAGTACTTC.

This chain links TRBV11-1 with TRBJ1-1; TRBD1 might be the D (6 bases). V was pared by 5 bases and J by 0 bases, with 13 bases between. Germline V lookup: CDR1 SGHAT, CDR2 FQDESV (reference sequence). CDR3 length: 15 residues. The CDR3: CASSLHRDMNTEAFF. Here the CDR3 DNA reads TGTGCCAGCAGCCTTCACAGGGACATGAACACTGAAGCTTTCTTT.

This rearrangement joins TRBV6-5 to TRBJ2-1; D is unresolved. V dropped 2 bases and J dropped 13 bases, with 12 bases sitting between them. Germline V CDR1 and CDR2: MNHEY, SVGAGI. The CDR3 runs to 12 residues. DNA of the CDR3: TGTGCCAGCAGTTACCTGGCAGAAACTCAGTTCTTC. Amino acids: CASSYLAETQFF.

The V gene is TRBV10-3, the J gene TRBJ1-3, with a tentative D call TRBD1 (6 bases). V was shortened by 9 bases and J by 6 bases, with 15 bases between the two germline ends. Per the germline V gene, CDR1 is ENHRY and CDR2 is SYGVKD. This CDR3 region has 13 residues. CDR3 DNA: TGTGCCATAGGACAGACCCTACCAAACACCATATATTTT. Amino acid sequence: CAIGQTLPNTIYF.

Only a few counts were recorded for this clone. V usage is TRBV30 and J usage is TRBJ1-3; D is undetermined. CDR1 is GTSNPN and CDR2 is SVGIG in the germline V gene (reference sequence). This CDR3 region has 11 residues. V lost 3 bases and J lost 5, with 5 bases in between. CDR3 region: CAWRRRNTIYF. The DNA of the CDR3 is TGTGCCTGGAGAAGACGAAACACCATATATTTT.

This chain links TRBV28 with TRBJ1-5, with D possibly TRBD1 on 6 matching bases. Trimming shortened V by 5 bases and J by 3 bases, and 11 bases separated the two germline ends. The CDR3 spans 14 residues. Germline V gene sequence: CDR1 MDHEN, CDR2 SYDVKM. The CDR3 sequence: CASSRDNNNQPQHF. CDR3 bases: TGTGCCAGCAGTAGGGACAACAACAATCAGCCCCAGCATTTT.